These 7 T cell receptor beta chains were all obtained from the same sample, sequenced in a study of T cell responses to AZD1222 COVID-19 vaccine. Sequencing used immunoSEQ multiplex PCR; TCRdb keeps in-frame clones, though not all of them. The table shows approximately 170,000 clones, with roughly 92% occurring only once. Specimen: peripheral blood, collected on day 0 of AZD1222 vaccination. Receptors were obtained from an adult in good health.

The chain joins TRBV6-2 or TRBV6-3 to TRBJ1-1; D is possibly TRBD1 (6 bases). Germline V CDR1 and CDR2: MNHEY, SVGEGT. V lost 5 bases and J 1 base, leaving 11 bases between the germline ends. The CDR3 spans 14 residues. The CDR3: CASSPTGKNTEAFF. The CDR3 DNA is TGTGCCAGCAGTCCCACAGGGAAGAACACTGAAGCTTTCTTT.

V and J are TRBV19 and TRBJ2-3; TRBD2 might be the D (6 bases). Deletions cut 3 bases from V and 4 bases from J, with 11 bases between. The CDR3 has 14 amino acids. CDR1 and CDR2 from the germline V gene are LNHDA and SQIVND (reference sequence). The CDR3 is CASSIWREADTQYF. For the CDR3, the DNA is TGTGCCAGTAGTATTTGGAGGGAGGCAGATACGCAGTATTTT.

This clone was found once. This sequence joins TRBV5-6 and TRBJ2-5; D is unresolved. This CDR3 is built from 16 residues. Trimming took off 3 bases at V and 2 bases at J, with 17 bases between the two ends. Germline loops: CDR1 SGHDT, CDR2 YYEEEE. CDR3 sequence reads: CASSSMSILVQETQYF. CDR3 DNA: TGTGCCAGCAGCTCAATGTCGATCCTTGTTCAAGAGACCCAGTACTTC.

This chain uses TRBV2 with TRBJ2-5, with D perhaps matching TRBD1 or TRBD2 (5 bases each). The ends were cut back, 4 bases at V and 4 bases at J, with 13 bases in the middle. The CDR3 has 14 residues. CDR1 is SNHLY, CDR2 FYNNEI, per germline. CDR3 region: CASSAPPGRETQYF. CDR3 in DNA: TGTGCCAGCAGTGCCCCTCCGGGACGAGAGACCCAGTACTTC.

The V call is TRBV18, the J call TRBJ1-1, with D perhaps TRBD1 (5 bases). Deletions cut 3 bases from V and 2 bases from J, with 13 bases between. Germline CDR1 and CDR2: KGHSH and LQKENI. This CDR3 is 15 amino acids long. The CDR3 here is CASSPPPRGNTEAFF. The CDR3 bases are TGTGCCAGCTCACCTCCACCAAGGGGTAACACTGAAGCTTTCTTT.

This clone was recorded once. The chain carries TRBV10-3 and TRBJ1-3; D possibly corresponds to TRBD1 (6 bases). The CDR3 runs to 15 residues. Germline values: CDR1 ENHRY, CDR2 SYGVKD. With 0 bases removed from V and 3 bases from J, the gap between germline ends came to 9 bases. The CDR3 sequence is CAISESGHGGNTIYF. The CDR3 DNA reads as TGTGCCATCAGTGAGTCGGGACATGGTGGAAACACCATATATTTT.

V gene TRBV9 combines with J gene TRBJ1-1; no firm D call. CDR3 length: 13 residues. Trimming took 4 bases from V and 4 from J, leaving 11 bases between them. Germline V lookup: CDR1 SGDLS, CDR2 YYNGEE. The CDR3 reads CASSPRARTEAFF. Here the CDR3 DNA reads TGTGCCAGCAGCCCCCGGGCGCGCACTGAAGCTTTCTTT.